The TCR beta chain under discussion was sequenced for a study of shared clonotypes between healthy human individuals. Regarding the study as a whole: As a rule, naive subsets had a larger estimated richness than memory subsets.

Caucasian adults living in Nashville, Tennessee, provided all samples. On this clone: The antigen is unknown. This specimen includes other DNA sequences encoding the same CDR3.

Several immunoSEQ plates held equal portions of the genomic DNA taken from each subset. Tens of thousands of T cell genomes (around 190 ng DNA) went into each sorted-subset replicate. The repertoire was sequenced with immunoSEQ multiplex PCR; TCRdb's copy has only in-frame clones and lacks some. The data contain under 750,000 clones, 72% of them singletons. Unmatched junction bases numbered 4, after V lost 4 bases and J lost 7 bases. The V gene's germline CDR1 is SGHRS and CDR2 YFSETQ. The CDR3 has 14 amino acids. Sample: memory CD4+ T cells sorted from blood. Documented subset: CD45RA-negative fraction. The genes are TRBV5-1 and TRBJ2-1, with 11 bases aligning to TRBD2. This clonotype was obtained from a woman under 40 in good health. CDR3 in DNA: TGCGCCAGCAGCCGACTAGCGGGAAGTAATGAGCAGTTCTTC. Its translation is CASSRLAGSNEQFF.